This T cell receptor beta chain was sequenced during a study of PD-L1 blockade in urothelial cancer. Study details: Male sex and bladder-origin urothelial cancer were recorded for about 90% of the roughly 30 patients. After treatment start, blood was analyzed at 3 weeks (second dose) and at 6 weeks. Median T cell yield per blood sample was about 140,000 cells.

Per germline, CDR1 MNHEY and CDR2 SMNVEV (reference sequence). V was clipped by 5 bases and J by 2 bases; unmatched bases: 4. CDR3 length equals 14 residues. Profiling relied on immunoSEQ multiplex PCR, and the TCRdb table lists in-frame clones only, not all of them. Of roughly 100,000 clones listed, approximately 85% are singletons. This receptor was obtained from a man aged 50 or older with urothelial cancer. The chain links TRBV27 to TRBJ2-7; 9 bases agree with TRBD2. The sample in question was PBMCs, obtained around atezolizumab (anti-PD-L1) treatment. In DNA form, the CDR3 reads TGTGCCAGCAGTCGGGCTAGCGGGACCTACGAGCAGTACTTC. This sequence encodes CASSRASGTYEQYF.